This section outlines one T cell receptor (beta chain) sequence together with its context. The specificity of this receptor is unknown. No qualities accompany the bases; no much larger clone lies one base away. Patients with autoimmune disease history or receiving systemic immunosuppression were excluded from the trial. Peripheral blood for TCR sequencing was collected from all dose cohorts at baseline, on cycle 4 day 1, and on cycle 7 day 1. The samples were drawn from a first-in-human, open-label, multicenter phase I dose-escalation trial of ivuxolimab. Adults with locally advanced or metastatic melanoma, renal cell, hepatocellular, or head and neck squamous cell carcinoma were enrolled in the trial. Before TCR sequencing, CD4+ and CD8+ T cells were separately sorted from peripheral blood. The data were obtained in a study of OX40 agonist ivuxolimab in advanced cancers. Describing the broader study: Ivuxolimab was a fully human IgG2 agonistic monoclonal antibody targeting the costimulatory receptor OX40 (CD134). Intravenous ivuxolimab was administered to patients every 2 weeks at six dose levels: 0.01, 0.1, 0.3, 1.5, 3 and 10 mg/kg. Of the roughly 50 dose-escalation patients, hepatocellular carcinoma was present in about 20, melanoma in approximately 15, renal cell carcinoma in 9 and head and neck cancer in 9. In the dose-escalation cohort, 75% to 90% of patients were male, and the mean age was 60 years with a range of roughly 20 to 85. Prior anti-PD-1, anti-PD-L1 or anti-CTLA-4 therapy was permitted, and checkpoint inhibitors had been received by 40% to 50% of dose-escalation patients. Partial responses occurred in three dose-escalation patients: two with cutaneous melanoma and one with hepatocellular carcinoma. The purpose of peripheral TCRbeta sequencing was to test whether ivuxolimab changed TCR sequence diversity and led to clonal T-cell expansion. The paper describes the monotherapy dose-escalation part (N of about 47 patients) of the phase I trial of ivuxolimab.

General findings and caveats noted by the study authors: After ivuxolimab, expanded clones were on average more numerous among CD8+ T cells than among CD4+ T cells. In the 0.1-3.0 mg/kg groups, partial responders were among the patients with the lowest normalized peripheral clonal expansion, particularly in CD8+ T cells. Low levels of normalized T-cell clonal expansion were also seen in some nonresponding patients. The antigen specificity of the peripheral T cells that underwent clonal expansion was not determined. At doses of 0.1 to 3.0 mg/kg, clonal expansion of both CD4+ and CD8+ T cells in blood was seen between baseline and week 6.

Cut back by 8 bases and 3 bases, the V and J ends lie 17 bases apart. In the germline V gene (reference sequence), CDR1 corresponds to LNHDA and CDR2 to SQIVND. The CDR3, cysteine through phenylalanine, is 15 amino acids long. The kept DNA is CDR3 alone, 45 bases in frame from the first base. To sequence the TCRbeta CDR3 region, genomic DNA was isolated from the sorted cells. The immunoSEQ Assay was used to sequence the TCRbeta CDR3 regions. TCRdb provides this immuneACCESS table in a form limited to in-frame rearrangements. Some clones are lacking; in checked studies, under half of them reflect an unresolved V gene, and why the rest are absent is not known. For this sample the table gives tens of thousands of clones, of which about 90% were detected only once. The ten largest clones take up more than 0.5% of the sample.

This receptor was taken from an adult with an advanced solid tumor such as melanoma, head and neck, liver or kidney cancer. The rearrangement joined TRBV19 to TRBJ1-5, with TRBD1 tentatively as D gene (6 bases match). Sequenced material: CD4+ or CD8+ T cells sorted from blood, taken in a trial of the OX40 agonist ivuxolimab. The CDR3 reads CASLQGLDANQPQHF. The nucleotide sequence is TGTGCCAGTCTACAGGGACTCGATGCCAATCAGCCCCAGCATTTT.